The 32 T cell receptor beta chains reported below all come from one sample, sequenced in a study of blood T cell repertoires in COVID-19 (TCRdb year 2020). Libraries were made using the immunoSEQ multiplex PCR assay. TCRdb's version of the immuneACCESS table is confined to in-frame rearrangements and falls short of the full clone set. An unresolved V gene accounts for under half of the shortfall where checked; the remainder is of unknown origin. The table for this sample lists about 370,000 clones; roughly 92% of them were counted only once. 0.8% to 0.9% of the sample is in the top ten clones. Sequenced: PBMCs or T cells enriched from blood (not recorded which). These receptors originate from a woman aged 40 to 50 who had been exposed to COVID-19.

The chain couples TRBV19 to TRBJ1-2, with no clear D. The germline V and J ends were trimmed by 11 bases and 12 bases, with 13 bases remaining between them. The CDR3 length is 9 residues. Germline CDR1 LNHDA, CDR2 SQIVND (reference sequence). The CDR3 sequence: CAREVDDTF. The CDR3 nucleotides are TGTGCCCGGGAGGTTGATGACACCTTC.

This clone was observed once. This rearrangement joins TRBV4-1 to TRBJ2-6, with 8 nucleotides matching TRBD1. V lost 3 bases to trimming and J lost 2 bases; unmatched junction nucleotides: 6. CDR3 length: 17 residues. Germline V CDR1 and CDR2: MGHRA, YSYEKL. The CDR3 here is CASSQTLQGAGANVLTF. In nucleotides, the CDR3 is TGCGCCAGCAGCCAGACATTACAGGGGGCTGGGGCCAACGTCCTGACTTTC.

The chain uses TRBV9 and TRBJ2-2, with 9 bases lining up with TRBD2. V trimming: 0 bases; J trimming: 4 bases; junction bases outside the gene matches: 10. Per germline, CDR1 SGDLS and CDR2 YYNGEE. The CDR3 spans 18 residues. CDR3 protein: CASSVEGGRASGTGELFF. CDR3 bases: TGTGCCAGCAGCGTAGAGGGCGGGAGGGCCTCGGGCACCGGGGAGCTGTTTTTT. Combining the CDR3 with reference TRBV9 and TRBJ2-2 gives the whole variable domain DSGVTQTPKHLITATGQRVTLRCSPRSGDLSVYWYQQSLDQGLQFLIQYYNGEERAKGNILERFSAQQFPDLHSELNLSSLELGDSALYFCASSVEGGRASGTGELFFGEGSRLTVL.

In this sample, this clone turned up once. The chain employs TRBV30 and TRBJ2-7; perhaps TRBD1 as D (6 bases). This CDR3 comprises 14 residues. Germline V gene data show CDR1 as GTSNPN and CDR2 as SVGIG (reference sequence). V gave up 3 bases and J gave up 7 bases, with 19 bases separating them. This CDR3 reads CAWRAWTDQREQYF. CDR3 bases: TGTGCCTGGAGGGCTTGGACAGACCAACGGGAGCAGTACTTC.

CDR3 DNA sequence: TGTGCCAGCAGCTCCCTAGGACAGTCACTCTTGGACTATGGCTACACCTTC. Protein: CASSSLGQSLLDYGYTF. The chain recombines TRBV27 with TRBJ1-2; D is possibly TRBD1 (6 bases). The CDR3 spans 17 residues. Germline CDR1 and CDR2: MNHEY and SMNVEV (reference sequence). V lost 6 bases and J 3 bases, leaving 23 bases between the germline ends.

The rearrangement joins TRBV6-6 to TRBJ1-4, with D perhaps matching TRBD1 (6 bases). V lost 5 bases to trimming and J lost 8 bases, with 18 bases between them. CDR1 is MNHNY and CDR2 is SVGAGI in the germline V gene (reference sequence). There are 15 residues in the CDR3. CDR3 residues: CASSRTGHLQEKLFF. Written as DNA, the CDR3 is TGTGCCAGCAGTCGCACAGGGCATCTTCAGGAAAAACTGTTTTTT.

Notes on this clone: One junction end does not reproduce the germline sequence, and a read error may be involved. V is TRBV7-2 and J is TRBJ2-1; 12 bases match TRBD2. This CDR3 region has 12 residues. Germline lookup yields CDR1 SGHTA and CDR2 FQGNSA. CDR3 residues: CASRPTSGSLIF. DNA for the CDR3: TGTGCCAGCAGGCCGACTAGCGGGAGTTTGATCTTC.

The chain has TRBV11-2 and TRBJ2-7; tentatively, D is TRBD2 (7 bases). V dropped 3 bases and J dropped 3 bases, with 15 bases sitting between them. Germline V gene data show CDR1 as SGHAT and CDR2 as FQNNGV. CDR3 length equals 15 residues. The CDR3 reads CASSLRGGSVYEQYF. The CDR3 region has the DNA TGTGCCAGCAGCTTGAGGGGGGGGTCAGTCTACGAGCAGTACTTC. Full variable domain (outside the CDR3, taken from reference TRBV11-2 and TRBJ2-7): EAGVAQSPRYKIIEKRQSVAFWCNPISGHATLYWYQQILGQGPKLLIQFQNNGVVDDSQLPKDRFSAERLKGVDSTLKIQPAKLEDSAVYLCASSLRGGSVYEQYFGPGTRLTVT.

This chain joins TRBV6-5 and TRBJ1-5, with a tentative D call TRBD1 (6 bases). CDR3 size: 13 residues. Germline V gene data show CDR1 as MNHEY and CDR2 as SVGAGI. Deletions cut 5 bases from V and 5 bases from J, with 10 bases between. The CDR3 region has the DNA TGTGCCAGCAGTCAGACAGGTGATCAGCCCCAGCATTTT. As protein: CASSQTGDQPQHF.

V is TRBV6-5 and J is TRBJ1-2, with D uncertain. V lost 0 bases and J lost 11, with 10 bases in between. This CDR3 comprises 12 residues. Germline V gene sequence: CDR1 MNHEY, CDR2 SVGAGI. CDR3 in DNA: TGTGCCAGCAGTTACTCGAGGGTGTTTTACACCTTC. As protein: CASSYSRVFYTF.

The chain recombines TRBV6-6 with TRBJ1-2; 10 bases line up with TRBD1. The germline gives CDR1 MNHNY, CDR2 SVGAGI (reference sequence). The V segment lost 4 bases and the J segment 2 bases; nucleotides outside the gene matches: 1. CDR3 length: 14 residues. CDR3 protein: CASSSGQGNYGYTF. The CDR3 nucleotides read TGTGCCAGCAGTTCGGGACAGGGGAACTATGGCTACACCTTC.

The chain combines TRBV14 with TRBJ2-3; D is undetermined. Trimming removed 5 bases from V and 2 bases from J, with 8 bases in between. CDR3 size: 13 residues. CDR1 is SGHDN, CDR2 FVKESK, per germline. In DNA, the CDR3 is TGTGCCAGCAGCAATACCTACACAGATACGCAGTATTTT. It specifies CASSNTYTDTQYF.

The V call is TRBV28, the J call TRBJ1-1, with a tentative D call TRBD1 (5 bases). The germline V gene encodes CDR1 MDHEN and CDR2 SYDVKM. This CDR3 contains 11 residues. Trimming took off 10 bases at V and 3 bases at J, with 9 bases between the two ends. CDR3 region: CATVGDTEAFF. As DNA, the CDR3 is TGTGCCACCGTAGGGGACACTGAAGCTTTCTTT.

The chain recombines TRBV19 with TRBJ2-7; no clear D gene. The germline CDR1 and CDR2 sequences are LNHDA and SQIVND (reference sequence). The CDR3 is 11 residues long. The V gene lost 10 bases and the J gene lost 1 base, with 8 bases spanning the gap. This CDR3 is CATSTSYEQYF. DNA for the CDR3: TGTGCCACAAGCACGTCCTACGAGCAGTACTTC.

V gene TRBV14 combines with J gene TRBJ2-2; 7 bases map to TRBD2. CDR3 size: 17 residues. The germline V gene encodes CDR1 SGHDN and CDR2 FVKESK. V lost 1 base and J lost 7; bases outside the gene matches: 12. The chain's CDR3 is CASSQVVGGRIGGELFF. The CDR3 bases are TGTGCCAGCAGCCAAGTAGTCGGCGGGAGAATTGGCGGGGAGCTGTTTTTT.

The J gene is TRBJ2-7, the V gene TRBV5-6; TRBD2 is a possible D gene (6 bases). Germline V gene data show CDR1 as SGHDT and CDR2 as YYEEEE. Trimming shortened V by 4 bases and J by 2 bases, and 10 bases separated the two germline ends. The CDR3 has 13 residues. The CDR3 nucleotides read TGTGCCAGCAGCCCCTGGGGGGCCTACGAGCAGTACTTC. Its translation is CASSPWGAYEQYF. Full variable domain (remainder filled in from reference TRBV5-6 and TRBJ2-7): DAGVTQSPTHLIKTRGQQVTLRCSPKSGHDTVSWYQQALGQGPQFIFQYYEEEERQRGNFPDRFSGHQFPNYSSELNVNALLLGDSALYLCASSPWGAYEQYFGPGTRLTVT.

J is TRBJ1-6 and V is TRBV3-1 (or the pseudogene TRBV3-2); tentatively, D is TRBD1 (5 bases). The germline CDR1 and CDR2 sequences are LGHDT and YNNKEL (reference sequence). Trimming pared 3 bases from V and 7 bases from J, leaving 7 bases between. The CDR3 consists of 13 residues. The CDR3 reads CASSHSGNSPLHF. CDR3 nucleotide sequence: TGTGCCAGCAGCCACTCAGGGAATTCACCCCTCCACTTT.

The chain employs TRBV7-8 and TRBJ2-7, with TRBD2 identical over 11 bases. This CDR3 has 15 residues. The V and J ends lost 4 bases and 1 base, in that order; junction bases with no gene match: 3. Germline-derived CDR1 and CDR2 are SGHVS and FQNEAQ. The CDR3 DNA follows: TGTGCCAGCAGCTCCCTAGCGGGGGGTTCCTACGAGCAGTACTTC. This codes for CASSSLAGGSYEQYF. Supplemented by reference TRBV7-8 and TRBJ2-7, the full variable domain reads GAGVSQSPRYKVAKRGQDVALRCDPISGHVSLFWYQQALGQGPEFLTYFQNEAQLDKSGLPSDRFFAERPEGSVSTLKIQRTQQEDSAVYLCASSSLAGGSYEQYFGPGTRLTVT.

This chain joins TRBV3-1 (or the pseudogene TRBV3-2) and TRBJ1-5; possibly TRBD1 for D (5 bases). The CDR3 spans 15 residues. Deletions cut 4 bases from V and 5 bases from J, with 15 bases between. Germline CDR1 reads LGHDT; CDR2 reads YNNKEL (reference sequence). The CDR3 nucleotides are TGTGCCAGCAGCCCCCACCCGGGGGGGGATCAGCCCCAGCATTTT. Amino acid sequence: CASSPHPGGDQPQHF.

The gene calls are TRBV7-6 and TRBJ1-1, with TRBD1 as a possible D gene (6 bases). V was pared by 1 base and J by 0 bases, with 21 bases between. Germline V gene data show CDR1 as SGHVS and CDR2 as FNYEAQ. The CDR3 has 19 amino acids. The chain's CDR3 is CASSLGQTRQVNMNTEAFF. CDR3 sequence (DNA): TGTGCCAGCAGCTTAGGACAGACAAGACAGGTTAACATGAACACTGAAGCTTTCTTT.

The chain employs TRBV11-1 and TRBJ2-7; 7 bases line up with TRBD2. Per germline, CDR1 SGHAT and CDR2 FQDESV (reference sequence). The CDR3 has 15 amino acids. The ends lost 6 bases at V and 0 bases at J; junction bases unmatched: 8. CDR3 nucleotide sequence: TGTGCCAGCAGTTCAGGGACTATCGACTCCTACGAGCAGTACTTC. Its protein product is CASSSGTIDSYEQYF. The variable domain in full, with the rest retrieved from reference TRBV11-1 and TRBJ2-7, is EAEVAQSPRYKITEKSQAVAFWCDPISGHATLYWYRQILGQGPELLVQFQDESVVDDSQLPKDRFSAERLKGVDSTLKIQPAELGDSAMYLCASSSGTIDSYEQYFGPGTRLTVT.

This clone was seen only once. The chain is built from TRBV7-9 and TRBJ2-1; the D gene is possibly TRBD2 (6 bases). Trimming left V 3 bases short and J 9 bases short, with 24 bases between. The CDR3 sequence is 17 residues long. Germline V gives CDR1 SEHNR, CDR2 FQNEAQ (reference sequence). CDR3 residues: CASSFPTTGRLRGEQFF. CDR3 in DNA: TGTGCCAGCAGCTTTCCTACCACGGGGAGGCTCAGAGGTGAGCAGTTCTTC.

This clone showed up just once. The chain carries TRBV29-1 and TRBJ2-5; 8 positions match TRBD1. V shed 7 bases, J shed 3 bases, and the junction held 7 bases outside the gene matches. This CDR3 comprises 13 residues. The germline gives CDR1 SQVTM, CDR2 ANQGSEA. This CDR3 is CSAASQGEETQYF. CDR3 in DNA: TGCAGCGCCGCGTCACAGGGGGAAGAGACCCAGTACTTC.

The chain is built from TRBV24-1 and TRBJ2-1, with D possibly matching TRBD2 (5 bases). The CDR3 totals 14 residues. Germline V CDR1 and CDR2: KGHDR, SFDVKD. V dropped 4 bases and J dropped 8 bases, with 14 bases sitting between them. CDR3 DNA: TGTGCCACCAGTGAACTGGGAGAGAGGGATGAGCAGTTCTTC. Translated, it gives CATSELGERDEQFF.

V gene TRBV19 combines with J gene TRBJ2-2, with TRBD1 identical over 7 bases. The CDR3 totals 14 residues. J was trimmed by 4 bases and V by 4 bases; bases with no gene match: 3. Looked up from germline, CDR1 is LNHDA and CDR2 is SQIVND (reference sequence). CDR3 amino acids: CASSTRDSTGELFF. In DNA form, the CDR3 reads TGTGCCAGTAGTACCCGGGACAGCACCGGGGAGCTGTTTTTT.

This rearrangement joins TRBV5-1 to TRBJ2-7; D gene ambiguous. The germline gives CDR1 SGHRS, CDR2 YFSETQ. V lost 5 bases and J lost 9, with 15 bases in between. This CDR3 contains 12 residues. CDR3 DNA sequence: TGCGCCAGCAGTATACAGTCAGAAAGGCAGTACTTC. It translates to CASSIQSERQYF. Based on the CDR3 plus reference TRBV5-1 and TRBJ2-7, the full variable domain is KAGVTQTPRYLIKTRGQQVTLSCSPISGHRSVSWYQQTPGQGLQFLFEYFSETQRNKGNFPGRFSGRQFSNSRSEMNVSTLELGDSALYLCASSIQSERQYFGPGTRLTVT.

The chain combines TRBV10-3 with TRBJ1-5, with 10 bases that match TRBD1. The length of the CDR3 is 16 residues. V was clipped by 3 bases and J by 5 bases; unmatched bases: 7. Germline loops: CDR1 ENHRY, CDR2 SYGVKD. CDR3 residues: CAISDRRQGAYQPQHF. As DNA, the CDR3 is TGTGCCATCAGTGATCGACGACAGGGGGCTTATCAGCCCCAGCATTTT.

The rearrangement uses TRBV14 and TRBJ2-7, with a possible D match to TRBD2 (5 bases). The CDR3 is made up of 13 amino acids. Per the germline V gene, CDR1 is SGHDN and CDR2 is FVKESK. V gave up 2 bases and J gave up 7 bases, with 12 bases separating them. In nucleotides, the CDR3 is TGTGCCAGCAGCCAAACCCAAACGGGGGAGCAGTACTTC. Translating it yields CASSQTQTGEQYF. The full variable domain, completed using reference TRBV14 and TRBJ2-7, is EAGVTQFPSHSVIEKGQTVTLRCDPISGHDNLYWYRRVMGKEIKFLLHFVKESKQDESGMPNNRFLAERTGGTYSTLKVQPAELEDSGVYFCASSQTQTGEQYFGPGTRLTVT.

This clone was observed a single time. The chain uses TRBV18 and TRBJ2-7; possible D gene TRBD2, 7 bases. The CDR3 consists of 17 residues. Germline V gene data show CDR1 as KGHSH and CDR2 as LQKENI. V was clipped by 3 bases and J by 2 bases, with 20 bases between them. This CDR3 is CASSPGGGTVNPYEQYF. The CDR3 region has the DNA TGTGCCAGCTCACCGGGGGGGGGCACGGTGAACCCCTACGAGCAGTACTTC.

The chain's CDR3 is CASSELGRYSGNTIYF. DNA of the CDR3: TGTGCCAGCAGTGAATTGGGCCGGTACTCTGGAAACACCATATATTTT. This chain joins TRBV6-1 and TRBJ1-3; no clear D gene. V was pared by 2 bases and J by 0 bases, with 11 bases between. The CDR3 spans 16 residues. Germline V gives CDR1 MNHNS, CDR2 SASEGT.

This chain uses TRBV19 with TRBJ2-7; D is perhaps TRBD2 (6 bases). V lost 4 bases, J lost 2 bases, and 12 bases lay in between. The germline V gene encodes CDR1 LNHDA and CDR2 SQIVND (reference sequence). There are 14 residues in the CDR3. Written as DNA, the CDR3 is TGTGCCAGTAGTAGCCCGGGACTCACCTACGAGCAGTACTTC. Translating it yields CASSSPGLTYEQYF.

The V call is TRBV11-3, the J call TRBJ2-3; the D gene is possibly TRBD2 (5 bases). Germline CDR1 reads SGHNT; CDR2 reads YENEEA. The CDR3 consists of 12 residues. Trimming shortened V by 1 base and J by 6 bases, and 5 bases separated the two germline ends. The CDR3 here is CASSLGEDTQYF. The CDR3 nucleotides are TGTGCCAGCAGCTTAGGGGAGGATACGCAGTATTTT.